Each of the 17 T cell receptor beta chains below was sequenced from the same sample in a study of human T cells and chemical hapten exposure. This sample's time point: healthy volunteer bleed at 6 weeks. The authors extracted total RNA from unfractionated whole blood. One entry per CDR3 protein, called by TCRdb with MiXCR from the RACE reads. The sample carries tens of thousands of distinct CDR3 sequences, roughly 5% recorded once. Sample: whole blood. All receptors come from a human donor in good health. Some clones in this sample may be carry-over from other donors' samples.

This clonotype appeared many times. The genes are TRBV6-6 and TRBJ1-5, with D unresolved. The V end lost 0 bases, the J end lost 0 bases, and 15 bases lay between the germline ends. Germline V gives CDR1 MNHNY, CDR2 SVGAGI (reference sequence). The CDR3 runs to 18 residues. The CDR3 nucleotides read TGTGCCAGCAGTTACTCAAAAAGGAAGGGCTTTAGCAATCAGCCCCAGCATTTT. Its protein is CASSYSKRKGFSNQPQHF.

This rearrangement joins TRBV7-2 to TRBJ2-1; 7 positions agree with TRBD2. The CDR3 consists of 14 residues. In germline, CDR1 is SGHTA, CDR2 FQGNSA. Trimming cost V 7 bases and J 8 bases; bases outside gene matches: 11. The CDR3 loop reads CASTQSGAGHEQFF. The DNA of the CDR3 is TGTGCCAGCACCCAGAGCGGGGCGGGACATGAGCAGTTCTTC. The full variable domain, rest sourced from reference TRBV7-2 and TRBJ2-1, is GAGVSQSPSNKVTEKGKDVELRCDPISGHTALYWYRQSLGQGLEFLIYFQGNSAPDKSGLPSDRFSAERTGGSVSTLTIQRTQQEDSAVYLCASTQSGAGHEQFFGPGTRLTVL.

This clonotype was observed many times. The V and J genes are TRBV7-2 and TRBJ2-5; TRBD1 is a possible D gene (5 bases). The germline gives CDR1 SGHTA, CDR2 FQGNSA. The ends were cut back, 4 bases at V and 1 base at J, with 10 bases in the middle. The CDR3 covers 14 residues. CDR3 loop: CASSSNRGQETQYF. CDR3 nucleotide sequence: TGTGCCAGCAGCTCCAATAGGGGCCAAGAGACCCAGTACTTC.

CDR3 sequence: CASSLASREGVITQYF. DNA for the CDR3: TGTGCCAGCAGCTTAGCGTCGAGGGAGGGGGTGATAACCCAGTACTTC. This chain connects TRBV7-8 to TRBJ2-5; TRBD2 is a possible D gene (7 bases). CDR3 length: 16 residues. Trimming took 0 bases from V and 8 from J, leaving 19 bases between them. Germline assignment: CDR1 SGHVS and CDR2 FQNEAQ. The full variable domain, with the rest looked up from reference TRBV7-8 and TRBJ2-5, is GAGVSQSPRYKVAKRGQDVALRCDPISGHVSLFWYQQALGQGPEFLTYFQNEAQLDKSGLPSDRFFAERPEGSVSTLKIQRTQQEDSAVYLCASSLASREGVITQYFGPGTRLLVL.

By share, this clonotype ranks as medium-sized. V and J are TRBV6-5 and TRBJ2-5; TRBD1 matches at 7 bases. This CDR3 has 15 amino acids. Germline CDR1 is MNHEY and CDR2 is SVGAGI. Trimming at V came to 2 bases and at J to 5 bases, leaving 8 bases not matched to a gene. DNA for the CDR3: TGTGCCAGCAGTTACGGGGTAGGGGGCGCGGAGACCCAGTACTTC. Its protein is CASSYGVGGAETQYF.

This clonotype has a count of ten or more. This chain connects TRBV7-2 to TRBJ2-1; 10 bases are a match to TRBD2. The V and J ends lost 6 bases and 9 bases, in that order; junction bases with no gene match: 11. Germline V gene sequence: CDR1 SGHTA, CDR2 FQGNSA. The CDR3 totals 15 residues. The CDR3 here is CASRSSGSSVGEQFF. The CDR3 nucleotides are TGTGCCAGCAGATCTAGCGGGAGTTCCGTCGGTGAGCAGTTCTTC.

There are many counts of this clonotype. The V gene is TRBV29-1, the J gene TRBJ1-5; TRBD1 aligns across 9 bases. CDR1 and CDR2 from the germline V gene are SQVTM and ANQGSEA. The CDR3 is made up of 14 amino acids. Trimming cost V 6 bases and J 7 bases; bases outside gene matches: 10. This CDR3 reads CSVWTGAGGQPQHF. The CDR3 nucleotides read TGCAGCGTATGGACAGGGGCTGGAGGGCAGCCCCAGCATTTT.

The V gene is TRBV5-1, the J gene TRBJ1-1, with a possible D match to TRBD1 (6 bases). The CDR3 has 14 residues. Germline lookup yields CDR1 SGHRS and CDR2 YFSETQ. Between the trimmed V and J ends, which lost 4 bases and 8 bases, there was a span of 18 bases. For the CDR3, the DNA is TGCGCCAGCAGCGCGGCAGGGGCGACGGTGGAAGCTTTCTTT. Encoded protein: CASSAAGATVEAFF.

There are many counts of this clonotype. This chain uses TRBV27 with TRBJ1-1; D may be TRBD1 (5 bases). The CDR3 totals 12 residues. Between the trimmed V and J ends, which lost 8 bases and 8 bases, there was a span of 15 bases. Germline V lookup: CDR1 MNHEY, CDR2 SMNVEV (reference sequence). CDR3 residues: CASGRPPGEAFF. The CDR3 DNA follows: TGTGCCAGCGGAAGGCCCCCAGGGGAAGCTTTCTTT.

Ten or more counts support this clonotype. This CDR3 reads CASSAWEGYTF. The CDR3 DNA reads TGTGCCAGCAGTGCTTGGGAAGGCTACACCTTC. This sequence joins TRBV12-3 or TRBV12-4 and TRBJ1-2; D gene unclear. The CDR3 consists of 11 residues. V was clipped by 5 bases and J by 8 bases, with 9 bases between them.

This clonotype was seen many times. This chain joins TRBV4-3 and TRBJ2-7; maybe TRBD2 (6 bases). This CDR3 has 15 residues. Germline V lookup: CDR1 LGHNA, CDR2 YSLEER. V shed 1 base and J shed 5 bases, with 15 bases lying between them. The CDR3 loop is CASSQVFDGGDEQYF. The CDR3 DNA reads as TGCGCCAGCAGCCAAGTGTTCGATGGAGGGGACGAGCAGTACTTC.

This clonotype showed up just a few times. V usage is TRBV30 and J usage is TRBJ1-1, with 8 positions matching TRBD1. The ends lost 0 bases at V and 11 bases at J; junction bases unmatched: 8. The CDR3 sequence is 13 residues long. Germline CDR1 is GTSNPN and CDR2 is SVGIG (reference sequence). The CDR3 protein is CAWSVQQGGDAFF. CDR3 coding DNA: TGTGCCTGGAGTGTTCAACAGGGGGGCGACGCTTTCTTT.

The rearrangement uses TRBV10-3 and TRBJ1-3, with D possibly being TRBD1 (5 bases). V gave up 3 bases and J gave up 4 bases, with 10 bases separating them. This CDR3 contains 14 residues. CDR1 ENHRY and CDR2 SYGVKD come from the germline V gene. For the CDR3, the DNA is TGTGCCATCAGTGACCCCAGGGAGGGAAACACCATATATTTT. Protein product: CAISDPREGNTIYF.

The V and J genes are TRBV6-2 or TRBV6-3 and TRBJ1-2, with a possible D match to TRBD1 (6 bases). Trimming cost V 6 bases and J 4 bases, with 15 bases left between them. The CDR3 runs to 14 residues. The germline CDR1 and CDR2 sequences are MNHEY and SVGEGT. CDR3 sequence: CASSLKGGSYGYTF. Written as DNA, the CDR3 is TGTGCCAGCAGCTTGAAGGGGGGTTCCTATGGCTACACCTTC.

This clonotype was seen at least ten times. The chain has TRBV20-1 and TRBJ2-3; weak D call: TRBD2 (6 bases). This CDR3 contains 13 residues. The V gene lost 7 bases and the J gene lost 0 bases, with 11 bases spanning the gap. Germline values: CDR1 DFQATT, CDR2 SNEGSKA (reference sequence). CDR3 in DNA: TGCAGTGGGAGCCTAGCGAGCACAGATACGCAGTATTTT. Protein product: CSGSLASTDTQYF.

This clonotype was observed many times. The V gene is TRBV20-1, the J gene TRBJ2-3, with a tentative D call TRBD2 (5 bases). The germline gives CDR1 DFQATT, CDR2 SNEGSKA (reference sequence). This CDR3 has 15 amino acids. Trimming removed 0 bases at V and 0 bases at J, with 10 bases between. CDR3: CSARERAASTDTQYF. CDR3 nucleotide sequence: TGCAGTGCTAGAGAGAGGGCAGCCAGCACAGATACGCAGTATTTT.

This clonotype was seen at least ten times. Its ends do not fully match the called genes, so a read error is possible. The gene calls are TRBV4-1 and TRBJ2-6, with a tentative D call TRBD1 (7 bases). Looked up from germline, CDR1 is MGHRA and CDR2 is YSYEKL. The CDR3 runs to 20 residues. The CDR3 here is CASSQVPPGGDSSRANVLTF. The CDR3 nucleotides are TGCGCCAGCAGCCAAGTTCCTCCTGGAGGGGACAGCTCTCGGGCCAACGTCCTGACTTTC.